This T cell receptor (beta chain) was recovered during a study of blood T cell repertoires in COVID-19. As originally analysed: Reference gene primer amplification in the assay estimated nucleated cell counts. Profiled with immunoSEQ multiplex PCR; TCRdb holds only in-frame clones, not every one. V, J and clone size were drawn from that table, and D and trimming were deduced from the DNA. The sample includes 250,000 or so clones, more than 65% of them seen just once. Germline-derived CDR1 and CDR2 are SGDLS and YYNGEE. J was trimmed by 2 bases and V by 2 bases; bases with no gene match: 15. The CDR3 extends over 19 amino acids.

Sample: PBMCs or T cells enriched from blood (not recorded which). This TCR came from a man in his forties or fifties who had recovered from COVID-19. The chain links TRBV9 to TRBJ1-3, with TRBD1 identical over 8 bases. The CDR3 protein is CASSVSPIRQGATGNTIYF. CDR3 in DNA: TGTGCCAGCAGCGTGAGCCCGATTAGGCAGGGGGCAACTGGAAACACCATATATTTT.